Listed below are T cell receptor beta chains from one sample, sequenced in a study of blood T cell repertoires in COVID-19. The assay was immunoSEQ multiplex PCR, and TCRdb's table has in-frame clones only and misses some. The table includes 300,000 or so clones, 90% detected once. Source material: PBMCs or T cells enriched from blood (not recorded which). Receptor source: a woman aged 30 to 39 who had recovered from COVID-19. Each CDR3 is given with its conserved first and last residue. Each record gives: CDR3 DNA, CDR3 protein, D gene, J gene, V gene, clone size. The D gene is left open where the match is weak. For some rows the clone size is stated as once, few or many, or as a class when expanded; others skip it.

TGTGCCAGCAGCTTAGGTGGACTAGCGGGAGGCCGGGAGACCCAGTACTTC | CASSLGGLAGGRETQYF | TRBD2 | TRBJ2-5 | TRBV11-2 | NA
TGTGCCAGCAGTTCCGGGACTTTCACCTACAATGAGCAGTTCTTC | CASSSGTFTYNEQFF | NA | TRBJ2-1 | TRBV6-2/TRBV6-3 | NA
TGCGCCAGCAGTCCCCGGGACAGGGCTATATACGAGCAGTACTTC | CASSPRDRAIYEQYF | TRBD1 | TRBJ2-7 | TRBV23-1 | NA
TGCAGCGTTACGATGGGACAGGGATTCTACGAGCAGTACTTC | CSVTMGQGFYEQYF | TRBD1 | TRBJ2-7 | TRBV29-1 | NA
TGCGCCAGCAGCCAAGATGGGGCCACCATGACAGGGGAGCTGTTTTTT | CASSQDGATMTGELFF | NA | TRBJ2-2 | TRBV4-3 | few
TGTGCCACCAGCGCCAGACAGGTCCCAACCTACGAGCAGTACTTC | CATSARQVPTYEQYF | NA | TRBJ2-7 | TRBV24-1 | NA
TGTGCCAGCAGCCGGGACAACCAAGAGACCCAGTACTTC | CASSRDNQETQYF | NA | TRBJ2-5 | TRBV3-1/TRBV3-2 | NA
TGTGCCACCAGCAGAGAAAGGCTAGCAAATGAGCAGTTCTTC | CATSRERLANEQFF | NA | TRBJ2-1 | TRBV15 | NA
TGTGCCAGCAGCCCCGGACTAGCGGGAACCACAGATACGCAGTATTTT | CASSPGLAGTTDTQYF | TRBD2 | TRBJ2-3 | TRBV11-3 | NA
TGTGCCAGCAGCGTAGCGACTACCGGGGAGCTGTTTTTT | CASSVATTGELFF | NA | TRBJ2-2 | TRBV9 | NA
TGTGCCAGCAGCTACGATGGCAATCAGCCCCAGCATTTT | CASSYDGNQPQHF | NA | TRBJ1-5 | TRBV28 | NA
TGTGCCAGCAGCTCCAGGACCGGGGAGCTGTTTTTT | CASSSRTGELFF | NA | TRBJ2-2 | TRBV7-3 | NA
TGTGCCAGCAGTTTATCCCGGACAGGCCGTCTCGAAGCTTTCTTT | CASSLSRTGRLEAFF | TRBD1 | TRBJ1-1 | TRBV28 | once
TGTGCCAGTAGTCCCTGGACAGGGGTTGAAAAACTGTTTTTT | CASSPWTGVEKLFF | TRBD1 | TRBJ1-4 | TRBV19 | NA
TGTGCCACCAAGGCTAGCGGAACCTACAATGAGCAGTTCTTC | CATKASGTYNEQFF | TRBD2 | TRBJ2-1 | TRBV24-1 | once
TGTGCCAGCAACCCCGGGACTAGCGGGAGAGATGAGCAGTTCTTC | CASNPGTSGRDEQFF | TRBD2 | TRBJ2-1 | TRBV6-5 | NA
TGTGCCAGCAGTTACTTGACACAACGGAATTCACCCCTCCACTTT | CASSYLTQRNSPLHF | NA | TRBJ1-6 | TRBV6-2/TRBV6-3 | NA
TGTGCCAGCAGCTCCCTAGGGGGCCCGGGACAGGGGTTAGAGACCCAGTACTTC | CASSSLGGPGQGLETQYF | TRBD1 | TRBJ2-5 | TRBV11-2 | NA
TGTGCCAGTAGTCAACCTGACAGTAACACCGGGGAGCTGTTTTTT | CASSQPDSNTGELFF | NA | TRBJ2-2 | TRBV19 | NA
TGTGCCAGCAGCAAGGACAGGGGGCAGTTCTTC | CASSKDRGQFF | TRBD1 | TRBJ2-1 | TRBV5-6 | few
TGTGCCAGCAGGACCGACAGGTACTCAACTAACTATGGCTACACCTTC | CASRTDRYSTNYGYTF | NA | TRBJ1-2 | TRBV27 | NA
TGCGCCAGCAGTGATCAGGGGAAGTTTTCCGGCCGCACAGATACGCAGTATTTT | CASSDQGKFSGRTDTQYF | NA | TRBJ2-3 | TRBV10-1 | NA